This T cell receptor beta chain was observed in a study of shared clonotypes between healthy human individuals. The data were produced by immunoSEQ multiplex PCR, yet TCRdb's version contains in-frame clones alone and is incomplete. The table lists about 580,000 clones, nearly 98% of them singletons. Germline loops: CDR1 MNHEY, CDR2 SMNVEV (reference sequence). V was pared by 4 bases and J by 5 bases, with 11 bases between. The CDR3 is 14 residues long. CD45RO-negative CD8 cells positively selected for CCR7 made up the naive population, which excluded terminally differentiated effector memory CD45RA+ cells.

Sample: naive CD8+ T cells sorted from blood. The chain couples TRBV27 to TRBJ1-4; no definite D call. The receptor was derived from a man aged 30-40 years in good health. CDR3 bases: TGTGCCAGCAGTTCCATTAACTCAAATGAAAAACTGTTTTTT. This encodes CASSSINSNEKLFF.